Listed below are T cell receptor beta chains from one sample, sequenced in a study of blood T cell repertoires in COVID-19. Some clones are missing from TCRdb's copy, which holds only in-frame ones; the method was immunoSEQ multiplex PCR. Here the sample spans 200,000 to 250,000 clones, about 93% being singletons. The sample taken for sequencing was peripheral blood. The receptors originated from a man in his thirties or forties with COVID-19, enrolled during active disease. CDR3s include the opening cysteine and the closing phenylalanine or tryptophan. D genes are given only for firm matches. The size entry is marked missing in some rows and otherwise reads once, few, many or a size class.

v_call	d_call	clone_size	j_call	cdr3_aa	cdr3_nt
TRBV7-9	TRBD1	-	TRBJ2-1	CASSDNRGGNEQFF	TGTGCCAGCAGCGATAACAGGGGTGGGAATGAGCAGTTCTTC
TRBV4-1	TRBD1	-	TRBJ1-2	CASSVGTGSGYTF	TGCGCCAGCAGCGTCGGGACAGGGAGTGGCTACACCTTC
TRBV9	TRBD1	-	TRBJ2-7	CASSIGTDSYEQYF	TGTGCCAGCAGCATAGGGACAGACTCCTACGAGCAGTACTTC
TRBV9	-	-	TRBJ2-1	CASSVTQGSYNEQFF	TGTGCCAGCAGCGTTACACAGGGCTCCTACAATGAGCAGTTCTTC
TRBV10-3	TRBD1	-	TRBJ1-6	CAIRADRGVNSPLHF	TGTGCCATCAGGGCGGACAGGGGCGTTAATTCACCCCTCCACTTT
TRBV3-1/TRBV3-2	-	-	TRBJ2-7	CASSQVWRGSYEQYF	TGTGCCAGCAGCCAAGTTTGGCGGGGCTCCTACGAGCAGTACTTC
TRBV6-5	-	-	TRBJ1-1	CASSYSITQGSEAFF	TGTGCCAGCAGTTACTCGATCACCCAGGGTTCTGAAGCTTTCTTT
TRBV6-1	-	-	TRBJ2-1	CASSDSYNEQFF	TGTGCCAGCAGTGATAGTTACAATGAGCAGTTCTTC
TRBV5-4	-	-	TRBJ1-1	CASSSRDQGNTEAFF	TGTGCCAGCAGCTCTAGGGATCAGGGGAACACTGAAGCTTTCTTT
TRBV6-5	TRBD1	once	TRBJ1-3	CASSSGQGLDTIYF	TGTGCCAGTTCCTCGGGACAGGGTCTAGACACCATATATTTT
TRBV6-5	-	-	TRBJ1-2	CASTPRGGDYGYTF	TGTGCCAGCACCCCGCGGGGGGGAGACTATGGCTACACCTTC
TRBV6-2/TRBV6-3	-	-	TRBJ1-1	CASSNGARGPYAFF	TGTGCCAGCAGCAATGGCGCCAGGGGACCCTACGCTTTCTTT